These 10 T cell receptor beta chains came from one sample sequenced in a study of CD8 T cells in Susac syndrome. After extraction with the RNeasy kit, about 0.45 to 1 ug of the RNA was reverse transcribed using random hexamers. Each CDR3 protein is one row after TCRdb ran MiXCR on the immunoSEQ multiplex PCR reads. The data hold 180,000 or so distinct CDR3 sequences, with just under 95% observed a single time. Sequencing input: CD4+ T cells from PBMCs. The receptors derive from a human donor with Susac syndrome.

This clonotype was found once. The chain is built from TRBV20-1 and TRBJ2-7, with 10 bases aligning to TRBD1. Losses at the gene ends were 3 bases for V and 1 base for J; bases not matched to a gene: 9. CDR3 length: 16 residues. Germline CDR1 reads DFQATT; CDR2 reads SNEGSKA (reference sequence). This CDR3 is CSARDRRQGASYEQYF. CDR3 coding DNA: TGCAGTGCTAGGGACAGAAGACAGGGGGCTTCCTACGAGCAGTACTTC.

This chain connects TRBV5-4 to TRBJ2-7; 14 bases match TRBD2. The V gene's germline CDR1 is SGHNT and CDR2 YYREEE (reference sequence). This CDR3 is built from 15 residues. V shed 5 bases and J 4 bases; nucleotides not matched to a gene: 5. The CDR3 here is CASSAGTSGGYEQYF. In DNA, the CDR3 is TGTGCCAGCAGTGCCGGGACTAGCGGGGGATACGAGCAGTACTTC. Full variable domain (remainder filled in from reference TRBV5-4 and TRBJ2-7): ETGVTQSPTHLIKTRGQQVTLRCSSQSGHNTVSWYQQALGQGPQFIFQYYREEENGRGNFPPRFSGLQFPNYSSELNVNALELDDSALYLCASSAGTSGGYEQYFGPGTRLTVT.

This chain joins TRBV6-5 and TRBJ2-3; possible D gene TRBD1, 5 bases. The germline gives CDR1 MNHEY, CDR2 SVGAGI. Trimming took 4 bases from V and 2 from J, leaving 19 bases between them. The CDR3 spans 17 residues. This CDR3 reads CASSWPSDRQITDTQYF. In DNA, the CDR3 is TGTGCCAGCAGTTGGCCCAGCGACAGACAAATCACAGATACGCAGTATTTT.

This chain connects TRBV6-1 to TRBJ1-2; D uncertain. The CDR3 covers 12 residues. CDR1 and CDR2 from the germline V gene are MNHNS and SASEGT. The V end was cut by 2 bases, the J end by 6 bases, with 7 bases between. The CDR3 sequence: CASSERGDGYTF. CDR3 nucleotide sequence: TGTGCCAGCAGTGAACGCGGTGATGGCTACACCTTC.

This chain uses TRBV21-1 with TRBJ2-7; the listed D gene, TRBD1, was not tested against the DNA. TRBV21-1 is noted as a pseudogene. The CDR3 covers 14 residues. The CDR3 DNA follows: TGTGCCCCCCGGCCGCGGGACAGGTTCGCCGAGCAGTACTTC. Translation: CAPRPRDRFAEQYF.

This chain connects TRBV20-1 to TRBJ2-7, with D unclear. V lost 8 bases, J lost 3 bases, and 14 bases lay in between. Germline V gene sequence: CDR1 DFQATT, CDR2 SNEGSKA (reference sequence). The CDR3 sequence is 12 residues long. The CDR3 is CSTSDRGYEQYF. DNA for the CDR3: TGCAGTACCTCGGACCGTGGCTACGAGCAGTACTTC.

The chain employs TRBV5-1 and TRBJ1-2, with unresolved D. CDR3 length equals 14 residues. Germline CDR1 SGHRS, CDR2 YFSETQ. The V end was cut by 1 base, the J end by 8 bases, with 15 bases between. DNA for the CDR3: TGCGCCAGCAGCTTGATACAGCGTCGTGGGGGCTACACCTTC. The encoded protein is CASSLIQRRGGYTF.

The rearrangement joins TRBV9 to TRBJ2-3, with D tentatively TRBD1 or TRBD2 (6 bases each). The CDR3 spans 14 residues. The V gene lost 3 bases and the J gene lost 3 bases, with 11 bases spanning the gap. The germline CDR1 and CDR2 sequences are SGDLS and YYNGEE. CDR3 sequence: CASSGGGLTDTQYF. DNA for the CDR3: TGTGCCAGCAGCGGAGGGGGACTGACAGATACGCAGTATTTT.

This rearrangement joins TRBV7-9 to TRBJ1-1; D perhaps matches TRBD1 (5 bases). The CDR3 loop spans 13 amino acids. In germline, CDR1 is SEHNR, CDR2 FQNEAQ (reference sequence). The V end lost 5 bases, the J end lost 7 bases, and 14 bases lay between the germline ends. DNA for the CDR3: TGTGCCAGCAGCACATCGGGTGGGGGTGAAGCTTTCTTT. It encodes CASSTSGGGEAFF.

The chain uses TRBV29-1 and TRBJ2-1; TRBD1 agrees at 8 bases. Germline CDR1 and CDR2: SQVTM and ANQGSEA. J lost 4 bases, V lost 0 bases, and 8 bases had no gene match. CDR3 length: 16 amino acids. The CDR3: CSVEDSSGTGYNEQFF. CDR3 DNA: TGCAGCGTTGAAGATTCGTCCGGGACAGGTTACAATGAGCAGTTCTTC.